Reported below is one T cell receptor (beta chain). The data originate from a study of control samples from healthy donors and cancer patients. Only in-frame clones appear in the TCRdb table, and some are missing; sequencing was by immunoSEQ multiplex PCR. This sample has around 120,000 clones, with approximately 89% found just once. This receptor was taken from a man aged 55 to 70 in good health. Sample: blood.

The CDR3 loop is CASSLEGGTGSYEQYF. Written as DNA, the CDR3 is TGCGCCAGCAGCTTGGAAGGGGGCACAGGGTCCTACGAGCAGTACTTC. The chain uses TRBV5-1 and TRBJ2-7; the match to TRBD1 covers 7 bases. V shed 0 bases and J 1 base; nucleotides not matched to a gene: 7. Per the germline V gene, CDR1 is SGHRS and CDR2 is YFSETQ. This CDR3 has 16 residues.